This TCR beta chain stems from a study of T cells in women clearing cervical HPV infection. On the study more broadly: Donors had HPV16-related CIN3 or worse; 2 had invasive cancer.

Regarding this clone: Its antigen is currently unknown. The sequence runs out 3 residues before the end of the CDR3; the remainder is reconstructed from the germline J gene.

TCRdb's table, derived via immunoSEQ multiplex PCR, lists solely in-frame clones and lacks some. The listing records roughly 47,000 clones. The CDR3 contains 14 residues. Germline V gene lookup returns CDR1 SQVTM and CDR2 ANQGSEA. Deletions cut 4 bases from V and 4 bases from J, with 17 bases between. Study-wide results and caveats: Timing of associations relative to infection is unclear; T-cell subsets were not isolated. Each sample's T-cell count was unknown, possibly confounding richness. TRBV6-7 abundance was lower in cases than controls (0.11% versus 0.16%).

This TCR came from a woman between 18 and 70 years old with a cervical HPV16 infection that either progressed to CIN3+ or cleared (not recorded which). The V gene is TRBV29-1, the J gene TRBJ2-7; D is possibly TRBD1 or TRBD2 (6 bases each). Sequencing used blood buffy coat. CDR3 loop: CSVGRAGDLYEQYF. CDR3 DNA, as far as it was read: TGCAGCGTTGGGAGGGCAGGGGATCTTTACGAG.